One TCR beta chain is described in this entry. The time point denotes: patch test 3, about 24 weeks after DPC sensitization. Treatment of the sample: therapeutic diphenylcyclopropenone sensitization with weekly scalp DPC. Each CDR3 protein is one row after TCRdb ran MiXCR on the RACE reads. The table lists about 160,000 distinct CDR3 sequences, around a quarter of them singletons. This sample is part of a study of human T cells and chemical hapten exposure. Study at large: Patients, chiefly female, had alopecia areata, totalis or universalis.

The CDR3 totals 14 residues. Germline lookup yields CDR1 SGHTA and CDR2 FQGNSA. V shed 3 bases, J shed 7 bases, and the junction held 8 bases outside the gene matches. The chain recombines TRBV7-2 with TRBJ2-7; TRBD1 agrees at 8 bases. Specimen: whole blood, collected in connection with sensitization to the hapten diphenylcyclopropenone (DPC). This clonotype originated in a woman under 30 with alopecia areata. Some clones in this sample may be carry-over from other donors' samples. CDR3 loop: CASSFGMTGVEQYF. The CDR3 DNA reads as TGTGCCAGCAGCTTCGGAATGACAGGGGTTGAGCAGTACTTC.